One sample yielded the 15 T cell receptor beta chains listed below, sequenced in a study of beta chain features in type 1 diabetes. Which antigens these TCRs recognize remains unknown. Expressed TCRB transcripts were sequenced after all isolated RNA was converted to cDNA. Generated by immunoSEQ multiplex PCR, the TCRdb table keeps only in-frame clones and is missing some. This table has some 120,000 clones, 17% appearing once. Regarding the study as a whole: There was a moderate but significant shortening of TCRB CDR3s in all four CD4+ subsets of Type 1 diabetes patients.

Material for sequencing was central memory CD4+ T cells from blood. These receptors all stem from a man younger than 35 with type 1 diabetes.

This clone was observed a handful of times. V is TRBV4-1 and J is TRBJ1-2, with 10 nucleotides matching TRBD1. The CDR3 is 15 residues long. Germline V gene lookup returns CDR1 MGHRA and CDR2 YSYEKL. V lost 1 base to trimming and J lost 6 bases; unmatched junction nucleotides: 5. The CDR3 loop is CASSQVQDRGNGYTF. CDR3 bases: TGCGCCAGCAGCCAAGTTCAGGACAGGGGGAATGGCTACACCTTC.

The chain combines TRBV11-2 with TRBJ2-1; 8 bases are a match to TRBD2. The CDR3 covers 15 residues. The J segment lost 8 bases and the V segment lost 2 bases, leaving 8 bases of the junction unmatched. Germline CDR1 SGHAT, CDR2 FQNNGV. The CDR3 here is CASSLSPVSGDEQFF. As DNA, the CDR3 is TGTGCCAGCAGCTTATCTCCGGTTAGCGGGGATGAGCAGTTCTTC.

With regard to this clone: Other DNA sequences of this sample code for an identical CDR3. The chain has TRBV7-2 and TRBJ2-3, with unresolved D. CDR1 is SGHTA and CDR2 is FQGNSA in the germline V gene. Trimming cost V 5 bases and J 6 bases, with 6 bases left between them. The CDR3 runs to 11 residues. This CDR3 is CASSPRDTQYF. The CDR3 nucleotides are TGTGCCAGCAGCCCCCGGGATACGCAGTATTTT.

The chain recombines TRBV7-9 with TRBJ1-5; D ambiguous. Germline CDR1 reads SEHNR; CDR2 reads FQNEAQ (reference sequence). The germline V and J ends were trimmed by 8 bases and 5 bases, with 13 bases remaining between them. This CDR3 contains 13 residues. CDR3 loop: CASHEDPYQPQHF. CDR3 nucleotide sequence: TGTGCCAGCCACGAGGACCCCTATCAGCCCCAGCATTTT.

On this clone itself: At the DNA level, this CDR3 is encoded by other sequences in the same sample as well. V usage is TRBV6-5 and J usage is TRBJ2-5, with D unclear. The V end was cut by 3 bases, the J end by 5 bases, with 7 bases between. This CDR3 spans 12 amino acids. Germline V gene sequence: CDR1 MNHEY, CDR2 SVGAGI. The DNA of the CDR3 is TGTGCCAGCAGTTATTCATCCGAGACCCAGTACTTC. This gives the protein CASSYSSETQYF.

The chain joins TRBV25-1 to TRBJ1-2; D unclear. The CDR3 runs 14 residues. Germline V CDR1 and CDR2: MGHDK, SYGVNS. Trimming pared 7 bases from V and 2 bases from J, leaving 14 bases between. The CDR3 spells CASTEGSPNYGYTF. For the CDR3, the DNA is TGTGCCAGCACTGAGGGCTCTCCGAACTATGGCTACACCTTC.

By share of the sample, this clone is medium-sized. This chain links TRBV21-1 with TRBJ1-1; the D call TRBD1 from the table was never checked on the DNA. TRBV21-1 is a known pseudogene. The CDR3 sequence is 15 residues long. CDR3 bases: TGTGCCAGCAGAGGGACAGGGGGCATGAACACTGAAGCTTTCTTT. Its translation: CASRGTGGMNTEAFF.

This clone has more than one count but fewer than ten. The gene calls are TRBV13 and TRBJ2-3, with unresolved D. Germline lookup yields CDR1 PRHDT and CDR2 FYEKMQ (reference sequence). CDR3 length equals 13 residues. V lost 1 base, J lost 6 bases, and 8 bases lay in between. CDR3 sequence (DNA): TGTGCCAGCAGCTTAGTATCTAGGGATACGCAGTATTTT. As protein: CASSLVSRDTQYF.

Only a few counts were recorded for this clone. The rearrangement uses TRBV4-3 and TRBJ1-1; D unresolved. CDR1 is LGHNA, CDR2 YSLEER, per germline. This CDR3 has 15 residues. Trimming removed 0 bases at V and 3 bases at J, with 11 bases between. The CDR3 is CASSQDWAGYTEAFF. CDR3 DNA sequence: TGCGCCAGCAGCCAAGATTGGGCAGGATACACTGAAGCTTTCTTT.

The chain links TRBV30 to TRBJ1-6, with 7 bases aligning to TRBD1. The CDR3 has 15 residues. With 1 base clipped from V and 14 bases from J, the junction kept 14 bases outside the gene matches. Germline V gives CDR1 GTSNPN, CDR2 SVGIG (reference sequence). The DNA for the CDR3 is TGTGCCTGGAGTGCTCCGGGACAGAACATTCTGGCCCTCCACTTT. Translation: CAWSAPGQNILALHF.

This clone was detected ten times or more. The chain couples TRBV7-9 to TRBJ1-2; no clear D. Germline CDR1 SEHNR, CDR2 FQNEAQ (reference sequence). Trimming took off 1 base at V and 5 bases at J, with 14 bases between the two ends. This CDR3 has 15 amino acids. CDR3 sequence (DNA): TGTGCCAGCAGCTTAGAGGGAGCGGGTTCTTATGGCTACACCTTC. Protein: CASSLEGAGSYGYTF. Using reference TRBV7-9 and TRBJ1-2 for the parts outside the CDR3, the full variable domain is DTGVSQNPRHKITKRGQNVTFRCDPISEHNRLYWYRQTLGQGPEFLTYFQNEAQLEKSRLLSDRFSAERPKGSFSTLEIQRTEQGDSAMYLCASSLEGAGSYGYTFGSGTRLTVV.

This clone was recorded a few times. This rearrangement joins TRBV6-5 to TRBJ2-3; 8 bases map to TRBD1. V shed 7 bases, J shed 4 bases, and the junction held 4 bases outside the gene matches. Germline-derived CDR1 and CDR2 are MNHEY and SVGAGI. CDR3 length: 13 amino acids. The CDR3 loop is CASTVQGADTQYF. Here the CDR3 DNA reads TGTGCCAGCACTGTACAGGGGGCAGATACGCAGTATTTT.

This clone was detected only a few times. This sequence joins TRBV5-1 and TRBJ2-7; D perhaps matches TRBD2 (5 bases). The CDR3 consists of 15 residues. V lost 0 bases and J lost 5, with 15 bases in between. Germline V gives CDR1 SGHRS, CDR2 YFSETQ. The CDR3 loop reads CASSLVGDWSHEQYF. CDR3 coding DNA: TGCGCCAGCAGCTTGGTCGGGGATTGGTCCCACGAGCAGTACTTC.

This clone occurred a few times. The rearrangement links TRBV5-1 to TRBJ1-5, with D tentatively TRBD1 (6 bases). The germline V gene has CDR1 SGHRS and CDR2 YFSETQ. The V gene lost 4 bases and the J gene lost 4 bases, with 15 bases spanning the gap. The CDR3 has 15 residues. The CDR3 loop reads CASSLGGGPNQPQHF. In nucleotides, the CDR3 is TGCGCCAGCAGCCTCGGAGGGGGGCCTAATCAGCCCCAGCATTTT.

This clone has a handful of counts. The genes are TRBV6-4 and TRBJ2-1; perhaps D is TRBD1 or TRBD2 (6 bases each). Germline-derived CDR1 and CDR2 are MRHNA and SNTAGT. V lost 6 bases and J lost 7, with 10 bases in between. CDR3 length: 12 residues. The CDR3 DNA is TGTGCCAGCAGGGGGGGCGGAAATGAGCAGTTCTTC. Translating it yields CASRGGGNEQFF.